The 19 T cell receptor beta chains presented below share a single source sample, sequenced in a study of T cells in Graves' hyperthyroidism and ophthalmopathy. What was amplified from RNA transcripts were TCR beta CDR3 regions. The TCR CDR3 was amplified in a first-round RT-PCR using the HTBI primer set. In TCRdb, the multiplex PCR reads were re-called with MiXCR into one record per CDR3 protein. The sample lists about 640,000 distinct CDR3 sequences, about 15% occurring once. Sequencing was performed on blood. The source of these receptors is a woman in her fifties or sixties with Graves' ophthalmopathy.

This clonotype has a handful of counts. The CDR3 loop is CASTLSSGVGANVLTF. The CDR3 DNA follows: TGTGCCAGCACCCTATCGTCAGGGGTCGGGGCCAACGTCCTGACTTTC. The V call is TRBV6-2 or TRBV6-3, the J call TRBJ2-6; the D gene is possibly TRBD1 (6 bases). CDR3 length: 16 residues. Trimming stripped 7 bases from V and 4 bases from J, with 17 bases between. Germline V gives CDR1 MNHEY, CDR2 SVGEGT.

This clonotype was seen more than once but under ten times. V and J are TRBV5-1 and TRBJ2-3, with 11 bases lining up with TRBD2. Trimming at V came to 4 bases and at J to 4 bases, leaving 8 bases not matched to a gene. Germline V gene sequence: CDR1 SGHRS, CDR2 YFSETQ. CDR3 length: 16 residues. The CDR3 protein is CASSPRLAGRSDTQYF. The CDR3 bases are TGCGCCAGCAGCCCCCGACTAGCGGGAAGGTCAGATACGCAGTATTTT.

The table lists this clonotype with many counts. V gene TRBV6-2 or TRBV6-3 combines with J gene TRBJ2-7; TRBD2 matches 8 bases. Unmatched junction bases numbered 13, after V lost 4 bases and J lost 2 bases. The germline V gene encodes CDR1 MNHEY and CDR2 SVGEGT. The CDR3 is 17 amino acids. CDR3 sequence reads: CASSSRLRNSGTYEQYF. The CDR3 coding sequence is TGTGCCAGCAGTTCAAGATTGCGAAATAGCGGGACCTACGAGCAGTACTTC.

J is TRBJ2-3 and V is TRBV3-1; the D call may be TRBD1 or TRBD2 (5 bases each). V was shortened by 3 bases and J by 3 bases, with 10 bases between the two germline ends. This CDR3 has 14 amino acids. Germline V gene data show CDR1 as LGHDT and CDR2 as YNNKEL (reference sequence). In nucleotides, the CDR3 is TGTGCCAGCAGCCAGGGACCGTTAACAGATACGCAGTATTTT. Translation gives CASSQGPLTDTQYF.

The rearrangement links TRBV9 to TRBJ2-1, with 8 bases that match TRBD1. Germline values: CDR1 SGDLS, CDR2 YYNGEE. The CDR3 loop spans 15 amino acids. Unmatched junction bases numbered 11, after V lost 4 bases and J lost 8 bases. The CDR3 DNA sequence: TGTGCCAGCAGCCCCACTAGACAGGGGATTCATGAGCAGTTCTTC. Translation: CASSPTRQGIHEQFF.

This clonotype was counted between two and nine times. This chain links TRBV14 with TRBJ2-5; D is unclear. The CDR3 consists of 14 residues. Germline CDR1 SGHDN, CDR2 FVKESK. V was trimmed by 4 bases and J by 1 base, leaving 10 bases between them. CDR3 bases: TGTGCCAGCAGCCCTTACAGACTCCAAGAGACCCAGTACTTC. Translation gives CASSPYRLQETQYF.

DNA for the CDR3: TGCAGTGCTAGAAACAGGGAAACTGGGGCCAACGTCCTGACTTTC. Translated, it gives CSARNRETGANVLTF. The gene calls are TRBV20-1 and TRBJ2-6; tentatively, D is TRBD1 (6 bases). V lost 2 bases, J lost 2 bases, and 10 bases lay in between. The CDR3 covers 15 residues. Germline-derived CDR1 and CDR2 are DFQATT and SNEGSKA (reference sequence).

This clonotype came up many times. The chain employs TRBV24-1 and TRBJ2-5, with 9 bases lining up with TRBD1. CDR1 is KGHDR, CDR2 SFDVKD, per germline. The CDR3 is 15 residues long. The V and J ends lost 3 bases and 3 bases, in that order; junction bases with no gene match: 4. CDR3 residues: CATSDPGTGKETQYF. The CDR3 coding sequence is TGTGCCACCAGTGATCCGGGGACAGGGAAAGAGACCCAGTACTTC.

This clonotype has ten or more counts. The rearrangement uses TRBV27 and TRBJ1-2; D is perhaps TRBD1 (6 bases). Deletions cut 2 bases from V and 7 bases from J, with 17 bases between. Germline values: CDR1 MNHEY, CDR2 SMNVEV (reference sequence). This CDR3 contains 15 residues. CDR3 DNA sequence: TGTGCCAGCAGTTTAAGGGCAGGGGAAGGCTTTGGCTACACCTTC. Translation gives CASSLRAGEGFGYTF.

This clonotype was seen repeatedly, ten times or more. The rearrangement joins TRBV20-1 to TRBJ2-7, with 8 bases identical to TRBD2. The length of the CDR3 is 14 residues. CDR1 DFQATT and CDR2 SNEGSKA come from the germline V gene (reference sequence). V shed 4 bases, J shed 3 bases, and the junction held 8 bases outside the gene matches. The CDR3 DNA reads as TGCAGTGCTACCAATCGGGGGGGAAACTACGAGCAGTACTTC. It specifies CSATNRGGNYEQYF.

This clonotype has ten or more counts. The chain has TRBV5-6 and TRBJ1-2; TRBD1 might be the D (5 bases). The V end lost 1 base, the J end lost 4 bases, and 11 bases lay between the germline ends. CDR3 length: 14 amino acids. Germline V gives CDR1 SGHDT, CDR2 YYEEEE. The CDR3 DNA follows: TGTGCCAGCAGCTTGCCCACAGGATCCTATGGCTACACCTTC. Translation gives CASSLPTGSYGYTF. Combining the CDR3 with reference TRBV5-6 and TRBJ1-2 gives the whole variable domain DAGVTQSPTHLIKTRGQQVTLRCSPKSGHDTVSWYQQALGQGPQFIFQYYEEEERQRGNFPDRFSGHQFPNYSSELNVNALLLGDSALYLCASSLPTGSYGYTFGSGTRLTVV.

This clonotype turned up a few times. A clone one base away is much larger, so this may be a read error. This rearrangement joins TRBV7-9 to TRBJ2-1; no firm D call. The J call may be wrong; the DNA end is better matched by TRBJ2-7. CDR1 SEHNR and CDR2 FQNEAQ come from the germline V gene (reference sequence). This CDR3 is 14 amino acids long. CDR3 amino acids: CASSLDRSNNEQYF. CDR3 sequence (DNA): TGTGCCAGCAGCTTAGATAGATCAAACAATGAGCAGTACTTC.

This clonotype showed up many times. The chain employs TRBV20-1 and TRBJ2-3, with 9 bases lining up with TRBD2. There are 15 residues in the CDR3. J was trimmed by 7 bases and V by 0 bases; bases with no gene match: 8. Germline V gene data show CDR1 as DFQATT and CDR2 as SNEGSKA (reference sequence). CDR3 DNA sequence: TGCAGTGCTAGAGATCCCGTAGCGGGAGCCCATACGCAGTATTTT. Translated: CSARDPVAGAHTQYF.

This clonotype was detected many times. The chain is built from TRBV2 and TRBJ1-1, with D hard to call. Germline-derived CDR1 and CDR2 are SNHLY and FYNNEI. The ends were cut back, 1 base at V and 7 bases at J, with 10 bases in the middle. The CDR3 sequence is 13 residues long. The CDR3 region is CASSEEASIEAFF. Written as DNA, the CDR3 is TGTGCCAGCAGTGAAGAGGCTAGTATTGAAGCTTTCTTT.

The rearrangement links TRBV4-1 to TRBJ2-1; 7 bases agree with TRBD2. V gave up 1 base and J gave up 1 base; unmatched junction bases: 7. Germline CDR1 MGHRA, CDR2 YSYEKL. This CDR3 comprises 17 residues. The CDR3 sequence: CASSQVFSRESYNEQFF. The CDR3 nucleotides are TGCGCCAGCAGCCAAGTATTTTCGCGGGAGTCCTACAATGAGCAGTTCTTC.

The V gene is TRBV27, the J gene TRBJ2-2, with a tentative D call TRBD2 (5 bases). Germline V gene data show CDR1 as MNHEY and CDR2 as SMNVEV (reference sequence). V lost 4 bases and J lost 8, with 14 bases in between. The CDR3 has 14 amino acids. CDR3 amino acids: CASSSITSQGELFF. CDR3 DNA sequence: TGTGCCAGCAGTTCAATAACTAGTCAGGGGGAGCTGTTTTTT.

V is TRBV6-9 and J is TRBJ2-1, with 10 bases fitting TRBD2. CDR1 is MNHGY and CDR2 is SVAAGI in the germline V gene. With V trimmed by 2 bases and J by 8 bases, 12 bases remained unmatched. The CDR3 spans 17 residues. This chain's CDR3 is CASSYLTLAGAVHEQFF. The CDR3 DNA is TGTGCCAGCAGTTATCTGACCCTAGCGGGAGCCGTGCATGAGCAGTTCTTC.

The chain employs TRBV30 and TRBJ2-3; D unresolved. V lost 4 bases to trimming and J lost 0 bases, with 8 bases between them. Germline V gene data show CDR1 as GTSNPN and CDR2 as SVGIG (reference sequence). This CDR3 is 13 amino acids long. CDR3: CAWTSGSTDTQYF. DNA for the CDR3: TGTGCCTGGACCAGTGGTAGCACAGATACGCAGTATTTT. The entire variable domain, with the rest obtained from reference TRBV30 and TRBJ2-3, is as follows: SQTIHQWPATLVQPVGSPLSLECTVEGTSNPNLYWYRQAAGRGLQLLFYSVGIGQISSEVPQNLSASRPQDRQFILSSKKLLLSDSGFYLCAWTSGSTDTQYFGPGTRLTVL.

This clonotype was recorded at least ten times. This rearrangement joins TRBV27 to TRBJ1-6; 7 bases are a match to TRBD1. The CDR3 totals 15 residues. Germline V gene lookup returns CDR1 MNHEY and CDR2 SMNVEV (reference sequence). The trim removed 6 bases at V and 8 bases at J, leaving 10 bases unmatched. For the CDR3, the DNA is TGTGCCAGCAGCCTGATGCGACAGGGTCATTCACCCCTCCACTTT. Translated: CASSLMRQGHSPLHF.